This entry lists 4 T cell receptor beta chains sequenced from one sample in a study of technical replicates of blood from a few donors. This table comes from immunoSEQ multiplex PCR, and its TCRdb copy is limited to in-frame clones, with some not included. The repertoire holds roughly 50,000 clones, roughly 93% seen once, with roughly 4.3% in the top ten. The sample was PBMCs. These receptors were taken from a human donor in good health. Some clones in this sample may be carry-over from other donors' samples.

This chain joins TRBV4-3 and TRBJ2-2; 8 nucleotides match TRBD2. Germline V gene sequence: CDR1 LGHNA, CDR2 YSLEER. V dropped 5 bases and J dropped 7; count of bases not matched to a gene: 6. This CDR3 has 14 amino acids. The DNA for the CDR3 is TGCGCCAGCAGCTGGGCCAGCGGGGGCGGGGAGCTGTTTTTT. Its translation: CASSWASGGGELFF.

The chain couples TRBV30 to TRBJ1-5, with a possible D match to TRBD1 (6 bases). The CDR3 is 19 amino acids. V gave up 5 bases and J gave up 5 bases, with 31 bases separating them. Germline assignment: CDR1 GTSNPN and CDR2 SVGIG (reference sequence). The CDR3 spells CAWGKKQGLVRTAHQPQHF. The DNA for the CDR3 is TGTGCCTGGGGCAAGAAACAGGGTTTAGTAAGGACGGCTCATCAGCCCCAGCATTTT.

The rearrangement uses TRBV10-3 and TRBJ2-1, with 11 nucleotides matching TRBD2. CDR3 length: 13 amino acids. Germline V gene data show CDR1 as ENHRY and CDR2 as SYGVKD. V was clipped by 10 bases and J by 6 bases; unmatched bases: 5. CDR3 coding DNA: TGTGCCACCGCTAGCGGGGGGCCCAATGAGCAGTTCTTC. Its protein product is CATASGGPNEQFF.

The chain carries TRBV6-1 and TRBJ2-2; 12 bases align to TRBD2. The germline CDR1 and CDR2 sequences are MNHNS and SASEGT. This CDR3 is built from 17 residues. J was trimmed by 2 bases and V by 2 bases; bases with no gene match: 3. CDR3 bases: TGTGCCAGCAGTGAATCTAGCGGGGGGGCCAACACCGGGGAGCTGTTTTTT. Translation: CASSESSGGANTGELFF.